The 15 T cell receptor beta chains given below trace back to one sample, sequenced in a study of shared clonotypes between healthy human individuals. It was CD45RO-negative cells, positively selected for CCR7, that made up naive CD8 cells, with terminally differentiated effector memory CD45RA+ cells excluded. Only in-frame clones appear in the TCRdb table, and some are missing; sequencing was by immunoSEQ multiplex PCR. The sample lists 2 million to 2.5 million clones; about 92% were seen once. Sequencing was done on a sample of naive CD8+ T cells from PBMCs. The receptors shown here come from a man between 18 and 29 years old in good health. Some clones in this sample may be carry-over from other donors' samples.

This clone was observed a single time. The J gene is TRBJ1-1, the V gene TRBV29-1, with D maybe TRBD1 (5 bases). Germline V gives CDR1 SQVTM, CDR2 ANQGSEA. The length of the CDR3 is 12 residues. Deletions cut 7 bases from V and 0 bases from J, with 9 bases between. This CDR3 reads CSATVLNTEAFF. The CDR3 region has the DNA TGCAGCGCGACAGTCTTGAACACTGAAGCTTTCTTT.

The chain links TRBV29-1 to TRBJ2-1; the D is unclear. V was clipped by 2 bases and J by 10 bases, with 18 bases between them. Germline assignment: CDR1 SQVTM and CDR2 ANQGSEA. This CDR3 spans 14 amino acids. This CDR3 reads CSVESIGYSREQFF. Here the CDR3 DNA reads TGCAGCGTTGAATCGATTGGCTACTCCCGGGAGCAGTTCTTC.

The rearrangement links TRBV5-4 to TRBJ2-5, with unresolved D. This CDR3 is built from 13 residues. Deletions cut 0 bases from V and 2 bases from J, with 5 bases between. Germline CDR1 SGHNT, CDR2 YYREEE (reference sequence). In DNA, the CDR3 is TGTGCCAGCAGCTTGGAAATACAAGAGACCCAGTACTTC. It specifies CASSLEIQETQYF.

The rearrangement links TRBV5-1 to TRBJ2-7, with TRBD2 as a possible D gene (6 bases). CDR3 length: 19 residues. Germline lookup yields CDR1 SGHRS and CDR2 YFSETQ. V lost 0 bases and J 5 bases, leaving 27 bases between the germline ends. The CDR3 sequence: CASSLAGSSGPFLAHEQYF. The CDR3 DNA reads as TGCGCCAGCAGCTTGGCCGGGAGCAGCGGCCCGTTTTTGGCCCACGAGCAGTACTTC.

The chain is built from TRBV13 and TRBJ2-5, with 9 bases lining up with TRBD1. The CDR3 extends over 13 amino acids. The V segment lost 5 bases and the J segment 5 bases; nucleotides outside the gene matches: 3. Germline CDR1 reads PRHDT; CDR2 reads FYEKMQ (reference sequence). CDR3 nucleotide sequence: TGTGCCAGCAGCCTGGGGACAGGGGAGACCCAGTACTTC. Amino acids: CASSLGTGETQYF.

The chain has TRBV13 and TRBJ2-7; 9 bases are a match to TRBD1. The ends lost 0 bases at V and 4 bases at J; junction bases unmatched: 4. Germline CDR1 and CDR2: PRHDT and FYEKMQ (reference sequence). This CDR3 has 15 residues. CDR3: CASSLGGTGFYEQYF. The CDR3 DNA follows: TGTGCCAGCAGCTTAGGAGGGACAGGGTTTTACGAGCAGTACTTC. The whole variable domain, remainder taken from reference TRBV13 and TRBJ2-7, is AAGVIQSPRHLIKEKRETATLKCYPIPRHDTVYWYQQGPGQDPQFLISFYEKMQSDKGSIPDRFSAQQFSDYHSELNMSSLELGDSALYFCASSLGGTGFYEQYFGPGTRLTVT.

The chain has TRBV5-1 and TRBJ1-2, with a weak D call TRBD1 (6 bases). The CDR3 has 14 residues. V was cut by 3 bases and J by 4 bases, with 13 bases left in between. Germline CDR1 reads SGHRS; CDR2 reads YFSETQ. In nucleotides, the CDR3 is TGCGCCAGCAGCTCACAGGGCGGAGCCTATGGCTACACCTTC. Translating gives CASSSQGGAYGYTF.

The chain links TRBV4-1 to TRBJ2-7; TRBD2 matches at 14 bases. Trimming at V came to 0 bases and at J to 4 bases, leaving 11 bases not matched to a gene. Germline-derived CDR1 and CDR2 are MGHRA and YSYEKL. The CDR3 covers 19 residues. CDR3 nucleotide sequence: TGCGCCAGCAGCCAAGAGTCAGGGACTAGCGGGAGCCCTACATACGAGCAGTACTTC. Its translation is CASSQESGTSGSPTYEQYF.

The rearrangement joins TRBV19 to TRBJ1-2, with unresolved D. The CDR3 contains 12 residues. The V gene's germline CDR1 is LNHDA and CDR2 SQIVND (reference sequence). Trimming removed 3 bases at V and 10 bases at J, with 12 bases between. The CDR3 DNA sequence: TGTGCCAGTAGTATTACCGGCAGCAACTACACCTTC. Its protein product is CASSITGSNYTF.

The V call is TRBV30, the J call TRBJ1-1; 7 bases agree with TRBD1. CDR1 GTSNPN and CDR2 SVGIG come from the germline V gene (reference sequence). The CDR3 is 13 amino acids. J was trimmed by 5 bases and V by 4 bases; bases with no gene match: 7. CDR3 residues: CAWTTTGETEAFF. As DNA, the CDR3 is TGTGCCTGGACTACAACAGGGGAGACTGAAGCTTTCTTT.

V gene TRBV7-9 combines with J gene TRBJ2-1; 7 bases are a match to TRBD2. CDR1 is SEHNR and CDR2 is FQNEAQ in the germline V gene (reference sequence). J gave up 5 bases and V 5 bases, and 9 bases lay outside the gene matches. CDR3 length equals 15 residues. The CDR3 spells CASSGTTSTHNEQFF. The CDR3 DNA reads TGTGCCAGCAGCGGGACTACATCAACCCACAATGAGCAGTTCTTC.

This rearrangement joins TRBV4-1 to TRBJ2-7, with D perhaps assigned TRBD1 or TRBD2 (5 bases each). This CDR3 contains 14 residues. Germline CDR1 MGHRA, CDR2 YSYEKL. Deletions cut 1 base from V and 1 base from J, with 8 bases between. In DNA form, the CDR3 reads TGCGCCAGCAGCCAAGCCGAGGGGTCCTACGAGCAGTACTTC. Its protein product is CASSQAEGSYEQYF.

The CDR3 DNA reads as TGTGCCAGCAGCTTATTCACAGAGAACACTGAAGCTTTCTTT. Translation: CASSLFTENTEAFF. This chain connects TRBV11-1 to TRBJ1-1, with unresolved D. The V end was cut by 2 bases, the J end by 1 base, with 8 bases between. This CDR3 has 14 amino acids. CDR1 is SGHAT, CDR2 FQDESV, per germline (reference sequence).

This clone was picked up a small number of times. The chain recombines TRBV7-9 with TRBJ1-2; TRBD1 matches at 7 bases. The CDR3 is 13 amino acids. The V gene's germline CDR1 is SEHNR and CDR2 FQNEAQ (reference sequence). After removal of 9 bases from V and 3 bases from J, the junction contained 7 bases not matched to a gene. The DNA of the CDR3 is TGTGCCAGTTACGCTGGGACAGACTATGGCTACACCTTC. It yields the protein CASYAGTDYGYTF.

This clone was seen just once. The chain recombines TRBV5-5 with TRBJ1-2; D possibly corresponds to TRBD1 (5 bases). With 4 bases removed from V and 1 base from J, the gap between germline ends came to 14 bases. Germline loops: CDR1 SGHKS, CDR2 YYEKEE (reference sequence). This CDR3 is built from 15 residues. CDR3 bases: TGTGCCAGCAGCCCAAATACCAGGGTTAACTATGGCTACACCTTC. Protein: CASSPNTRVNYGYTF. Variable domain in full (rest from reference TRBV5-5 and TRBJ1-2): DAGVTQSPTHLIKTRGQQVTLRCSPISGHKSVSWYQQVLGQGPQFIFQYYEKEERGRGNFPDRFSARQFPNYSSELNVNALLLGDSALYLCASSPNTRVNYGYTFGSGTRLTVV.